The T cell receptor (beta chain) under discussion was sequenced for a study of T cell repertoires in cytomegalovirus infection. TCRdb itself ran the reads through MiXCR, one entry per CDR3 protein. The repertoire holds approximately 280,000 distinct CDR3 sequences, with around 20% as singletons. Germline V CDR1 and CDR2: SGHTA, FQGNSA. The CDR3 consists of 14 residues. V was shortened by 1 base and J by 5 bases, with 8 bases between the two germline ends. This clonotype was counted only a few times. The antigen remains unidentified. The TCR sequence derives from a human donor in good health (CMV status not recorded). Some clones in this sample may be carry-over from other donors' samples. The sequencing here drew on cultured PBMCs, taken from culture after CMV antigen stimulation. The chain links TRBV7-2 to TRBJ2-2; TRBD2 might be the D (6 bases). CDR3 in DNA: TGTGCCAGCAGCTTAGAGGGACTGACCGGGGAGCTGTTTTTT. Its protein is CASSLEGLTGELFF.